This T cell receptor beta chain is from a study of blood T cells in healthy people across ages. This clonotype was observed many times. Each donor gave 9 to 10 milliliters of peripheral blood. The second PCR ran about 6 to 12 cycles with a sample-barcoded 5' primer and J-beta primers. From the 5' RACE reads, TCRdb called clonotypes with MiXCR, one entry per CDR3 protein. The sample lists about 680,000 distinct CDR3 sequences; 45% to 50% were seen once. The J segment lost 8 bases and the V segment lost 4 bases, leaving 14 bases of the junction unmatched. Per germline, CDR1 SEHNR and CDR2 FQNEAQ (reference sequence). The CDR3 length is 16 residues.

The gene calls are TRBV7-9 and TRBJ1-2, with 9 bases aligning to TRBD1. The sequenced sample consisted of blood. The source is a woman in her fifties or sixties in good health. The CDR3 bases are TGTGCCAGCAGCTCGACCGGGACAGGGTATATCGGGGGCTACACCTTC. Protein sequence: CASSSTGTGYIGGYTF.